A selection of T cell receptor beta chains follows, all from one sample in a study of T cells in Graves' hyperthyroidism and ophthalmopathy. A single record per CDR3 protein comes from TCRdb applying MiXCR to the multiplex PCR reads. The sample includes roughly 200,000 distinct CDR3 sequences, about a sixth of them seen just once. The specimen sequenced was blood. These receptors were taken from a woman in her fifties or sixties with Graves' hyperthyroidism. Both conserved end residues are part of each CDR3. The D gene is left open where the match is weak. Clone size is stated in some rows and not others, as once, few, many or a class when expanded.

CDR3 DNA | CDR3 protein | J gene | clone size | V gene | D gene
TGCGCCAGCAGCTTGGCGGCCAGGGGGCGTACCAAAAACATTCAGTACTTC | CASSLAARGRTKNIQYF | TRBJ2-4 | many | TRBV5-1 | TRBD1
TGTGCCAGCAGCACCCGACAGGGTGCTAGCACAGATACGCAGTATTTT | CASSTRQGASTDTQYF | TRBJ2-3 | many | TRBV11-2 | TRBD1
TGTGCCAGCAGCCAAGAAGGTAGCGGGAGTTACGAGCAGTACTTC | CASSQEGSGSYEQYF | TRBJ2-7 | - | TRBV4-2 | TRBD2
TGTGCCACCAGTGATCCCAAACTAGCGGGAGACAATGAGCAGTTCTTC | CATSDPKLAGDNEQFF | TRBJ2-1 | - | TRBV24-1 | TRBD2
TGTGCCAGCAGCCCGACGGCTACTGGAAACACCATATATTTT | CASSPTATGNTIYF | TRBJ1-3 | many | TRBV28 | -
TGTGCCAGCAGCTTAAAGGGGCTAACCTACGAGCAGTACTTC | CASSLKGLTYEQYF | TRBJ2-7 | many | TRBV7-2 | -
TGTGCCAAAGAGGAGACAGGCCACATTGCAACTAATGAAAAACTGTTTTTT | CAKEETGHIATNEKLFF | TRBJ1-4 | many | TRBV6-2/TRBV6-3 | -
TGTGCCAGCAGCTTAGGGACAGATGAGCAGTACTTC | CASSLGTDEQYF | TRBJ2-7 | - | TRBV7-9 | -
TGTGCCACCACGGCGGATTTGAACACCGGGGAGCTGTTTTTT | CATTADLNTGELFF | TRBJ2-2 | few | TRBV15 | -
TGTGCCAGCAGTAGGGACTACGAGCAGTACTTC | CASSRDYEQYF | TRBJ2-7 | many | TRBV6-2/TRBV6-3 | -
TGTGCCAGCAGTAGCTATGGACGGAACACTGAAGCTTTCTTT | CASSSYGRNTEAFF | TRBJ1-1 | many | TRBV6-2/TRBV6-3 | -
TGTGCCAGCACGACAGGGGGCGACGGGCAGTACTTC | CASTTGGDGQYF | TRBJ2-7 | many | TRBV28 | TRBD1
TGCGCCAGCAGTTGGATGGTTTCCCCACCGGGTTTCGAGCAGTACTTC | CASSWMVSPPGFEQYF | TRBJ2-7 | many | TRBV5-1 | -
TGTGCCAGCAGTTTACGAGGGTCTGGAAACACCATATATTTT | CASSLRGSGNTIYF | TRBJ1-3 | - | TRBV27 | -
TGTGCCAGCAGTACATATACCTACGAGCAGTACTTC | CASSTYTYEQYF | TRBJ2-7 | many | TRBV28 | -
TGTGCCAGCAGCACGGTCGGGACCCAGGTGGATACGCAGTATTTT | CASSTVGTQVDTQYF | TRBJ2-3 | - | TRBV28 | -
TGTGCCAGCAGCTTAGGTCGGGTTCAAGAGACCCAGTACTTC | CASSLGRVQETQYF | TRBJ2-5 | many | TRBV7-6 | -
TGCGCCAGCAGTGGGGATAGGTCCTACGAGCAGTACTTC | CASSGDRSYEQYF | TRBJ2-7 | many | TRBV10-1 | -
TGTGCCACCAGCAGGGACAGAGCCTACAATGAGCAGTTCTTC | CATSRDRAYNEQFF | TRBJ2-1 | once | TRBV15 | -
TGTGCCAGCAGCTTGGGGGTACGGGGGAGGGGGAACATTCAGTACTTC | CASSLGVRGRGNIQYF | TRBJ2-4 | many | TRBV11-2 | -
TGTGCCAGCAGTTTACCCTCGGACAGGGAGGCCTACGAGCAGTACTTC | CASSLPSDREAYEQYF | TRBJ2-7 | many | TRBV6-1 | TRBD1
TGTGCCAGCAGCCAAGCCGGGACAGCAGAAGCTTTCTTT | CASSQAGTAEAFF | TRBJ1-1 | - | TRBV14 | TRBD1
TGTGCCAGCACCCGTCGGGACAGTATCTATAGCAATCAGCCCCAGCATTTT | CASTRRDSIYSNQPQHF | TRBJ1-5 | many | TRBV28 | TRBD1
TGTGCTAGTGGTTTAGGCGCGGAACGGGAGACCCAGTACTTC | CASGLGAERETQYF | TRBJ2-5 | - | TRBV12-5 | -
TGTGCCAGCAGCCCAGGACTTAACACCGGGGAGCTGTTTTTT | CASSPGLNTGELFF | TRBJ2-2 | many | TRBV11-2 | -
TGTGCCAGTAGTTCCGACCGGGACAGGGGGAGGCACACCATATATTTT | CASSSDRDRGRHTIYF | TRBJ1-3 | - | TRBV19 | TRBD1
TGTGCCACCAGTGATTCCACAGGGGACATCATGAACACTGAAGCTTTCTTT | CATSDSTGDIMNTEAFF | TRBJ1-1 | - | TRBV12-3/TRBV12-4 | TRBD1
TGTGCCAGCAGCTTAGTGGGGACAGGGGGTCGGGGCTACACCTTC | CASSLVGTGGRGYTF | TRBJ1-2 | many | TRBV7-2 | TRBD1
TGCGCCAGCAGTGAGTCGTTTGAAGAGACCCAGTACTTC | CASSESFEETQYF | TRBJ2-5 | - | TRBV10-1 | -
TGTGCCAGTAGTATACCCGACTTCGAAGCTTTCTTT | CASSIPDFEAFF | TRBJ1-1 | - | TRBV19 | -
TGCAGTGCGACAGCAGCCGCATTAGCGGGGGGGGCAGATACGCAGTATTTT | CSATAAALAGGADTQYF | TRBJ2-3 | many | TRBV20-1 | TRBD2
TGTGCCAGCAGTTTAGCAGGAACCCAGTACTTC | CASSLAGTQYF | TRBJ2-5 | many | TRBV27 | -
TGTGCCAGCAGCTTATCGGAGGAGGTTAGCAATCAGCCCCAGCATTTT | CASSLSEEVSNQPQHF | TRBJ1-5 | - | TRBV5-6 | -
TGTGCCAGCAGCCCTCCCCGACAGTCGCGGGGCGGTGCACCCCTCCACTTT | CASSPPRQSRGGAPLHF | TRBJ1-6 | many | TRBV6-1 | -
TGTGCCAGCTCACCTGGGACAGGGGCTAGAAATGAAAAACTGTCTTTT | CASSPGTGARNEKLSF | TRBJ1-4 | - | TRBV18 | TRBD1
TGTGCCAGCGCCCGGGACCTCGGGGGTAAAACTGAGACCCAGTACTTC | CASARDLGGKTETQYF | TRBJ2-5 | many | TRBV2 | -
TGTGCCAGCAGCTTGGTACAGGGTACAAACGAGCAGTACTTC | CASSLVQGTNEQYF | TRBJ2-7 | - | TRBV5-4 | -
TGTGCCAGCAGCTCGTACAGGGTGCGGGTAGAGACCCAGTACTTC | CASSSYRVRVETQYF | TRBJ2-5 | few | TRBV11-3 | -
TGCAGCGTCTCAAAGGGAGGGCCTGGAAACACCATATATTTT | CSVSKGGPGNTIYF | TRBJ1-3 | - | TRBV29-1 | -
TGTGCCTGGAACGACAGGGGGCCAGATACGCAGTATTTT | CAWNDRGPDTQYF | TRBJ2-3 | - | TRBV30 | TRBD1
TGTGCCAGCAACGGACTAGCCTCCTACGAGCAGTACTTC | CASNGLASYEQYF | TRBJ2-7 | - | TRBV11-2 | TRBD2
TGTGCCAGCAAAGCCGACAGGACTGAAGCTTTCTTT | CASKADRTEAFF | TRBJ1-1 | - | TRBV6-1 | -
TGTGCCAGCAGGGGACAGGACGGATACACCGGGGAGCTGTTTTTT | CASRGQDGYTGELFF | TRBJ2-2 | - | TRBV6-1 | TRBD1
TGCAGTGCTGCTGGGGGACAGGGGGCGACGGAAGAGCAGTACTTC | CSAAGGQGATEEQYF | TRBJ2-7 | many | TRBV20-1 | TRBD1
TGTGCCAGCAGCCAGGGGACTAGCGGGAGTAGGGCTTCCTACGAGCAGTACTTC | CASSQGTSGSRASYEQYF | TRBJ2-7 | - | TRBV28 | TRBD2
TGTGCCAGCAGTTTACGGACAGGGGGCCGAGATACGCAGTATTTT | CASSLRTGGRDTQYF | TRBJ2-3 | many | TRBV28 | TRBD1
TGTGCCAGCAGTGATCGGCATCAGAGCTCCTACGAGCAGTACTTC | CASSDRHQSSYEQYF | TRBJ2-7 | many | TRBV6-1 | -
TGTGCCAGCAGTGCCCGACTAGCGGGAGAGACCCAGTACTTC | CASSARLAGETQYF | TRBJ2-5 | many | TRBV6-1 | TRBD2
TGTGCCAGCAGGCCCCCGACGGGAGAGGCGCGCACAGATACGCAGTATTTT | CASRPPTGEARTDTQYF | TRBJ2-3 | few | TRBV6-1 | -
TGTGCTAGTGGTTTGGAAGGGGCCGAGCAGTACTTC | CASGLEGAEQYF | TRBJ2-7 | many | TRBV12-5 | -
TGTGCCTGGAGAGGACAGGGCAGGAACGGGGAGCTGTTTTTT | CAWRGQGRNGELFF | TRBJ2-2 | - | TRBV30 | TRBD1
TGTGCCAGCAGCCTGATGGGCACTGAAGCTTTCTTT | CASSLMGTEAFF | TRBJ1-1 | many | TRBV28 | -
TGTGCCAGCAGTTTACTCGGGAGGGAGGTAGAGACCCAGTACTTC | CASSLLGREVETQYF | TRBJ2-5 | - | TRBV27 | TRBD2
TGTGCCAGCAGCTTAGATCTGTGGGGGGAGAGAGAGACCCAGTACTTC | CASSLDLWGERETQYF | TRBJ2-5 | many | TRBV11-3 | -
TGCGCCAGCAGCCCGGGACACCTCTACGAGCAGTACTTC | CASSPGHLYEQYF | TRBJ2-7 | many | TRBV19 | -
TGTGCCAGCTCTCCAGGGACAGGCGGCGAGCAGTACTTC | CASSPGTGGEQYF | TRBJ2-7 | many | TRBV18 | TRBD1
TGCGCCAGCAGCTCACTTGGAGGGTTAAGCGAGCAGTACTTC | CASSSLGGLSEQYF | TRBJ2-7 | many | TRBV5-1 | -
TGCAGCGTTGTAGTTCCTTCTAGCCCGACCACCGGGGAGCTGTTTTTT | CSVVVPSSPTTGELFF | TRBJ2-2 | - | TRBV29-1 | -